The 12 T cell receptor beta chains given below trace back to one sample, sequenced in a study of blood T cells in healthy people across ages. Alongside a J-beta primer mix, a sample-barcoded 5' primer served in a second PCR lasting roughly 7 to 11 cycles. One entry per CDR3 protein, called by TCRdb with MiXCR from the 5' RACE reads. This sample yields about 1.4 million distinct CDR3 sequences, of which approximately 60% are seen a single time; roughly 6.3% belongs to the top ten. The sample consisted of blood. These receptors all stem from a man between 18 and 29 years old in good health.

This chain joins TRBV5-1 and TRBJ2-7; tentatively, D is TRBD2 (6 bases). CDR1 and CDR2 (germline): SGHRS, YFSETQ. Trimming cost V 1 base and J 7 bases, with 15 bases left between them. The CDR3 has 14 amino acids. CDR3 nucleotide sequence: TGCGCCAGCAGCTTGTCGGGGAGGTCAAGGGAGCAGTACTTC. It specifies CASSLSGRSREQYF.

This clonotype turned up a few times. The chain recombines TRBV24-1 with TRBJ2-5, with 10 bases aligning to TRBD2. V gave up 4 bases and J gave up 3 bases; unmatched junction bases: 1. The CDR3 covers 14 residues. Germline loops: CDR1 KGHDR, CDR2 SFDVKD. The DNA for the CDR3 is TGTGCCACCAGTGAAGGACTAGCGGAAGAGACCCAGTACTTC. This codes for CATSEGLAEETQYF.

The V gene is TRBV10-2, the J gene TRBJ2-7; TRBD2 is a possible D gene (5 bases). Germline V gene sequence: CDR1 WSHSY, CDR2 SAAADI. The CDR3 covers 15 residues. Trimming removed 7 bases at V and 0 bases at J, with 16 bases between. The CDR3: CASTTDSLDSYEQYF. The CDR3 nucleotides read TGCGCCAGCACCACGGACTCACTCGACTCCTACGAGCAGTACTTC.

The genes are TRBV4-1 and TRBJ2-3; D is undetermined. Germline loops: CDR1 MGHRA, CDR2 YSYEKL. Deletions cut 0 bases from V and 4 bases from J, with 11 bases between. The CDR3 runs to 15 residues. The CDR3 region is CASSQEVQMADTQYF. CDR3 bases: TGCGCCAGCAGCCAAGAGGTTCAGATGGCAGATACGCAGTATTTT.

CDR3 in amino acids: CSAVGTGGNQPQHF. The DNA of the CDR3 is TGCAGTGCTGTTGGGACAGGGGGCAATCAGCCCCAGCATTTT. The chain has TRBV20-1 and TRBJ1-5, with 10 bases that match TRBD1. J was trimmed by 2 bases and V by 5 bases; bases with no gene match: 3. Germline CDR1 is DFQATT and CDR2 is SNEGSKA (reference sequence). The CDR3 spans 14 residues.

The chain links TRBV20-1 to TRBJ2-4; no reliable D call. The end of the DNA is better explained by TRBJ2-7, so the J call may be wrong. The CDR3 runs 12 residues. CDR1 and CDR2 (germline): DFQATT, SNEGSKA (reference sequence). This CDR3 is CSARGRRYEQYF. CDR3 in DNA: TGCAGTGCTAGAGGCCGCCGGTACGAGCAGTACTTC.

This sequence joins TRBV20-1 and TRBJ2-1, with 10 bases identical to TRBD2. Germline CDR1 reads DFQATT; CDR2 reads SNEGSKA (reference sequence). The CDR3 sequence is 16 residues long. The V segment lost 8 bases and the J segment 2 bases; nucleotides outside the gene matches: 12. As DNA, the CDR3 is TGCAGTACTGAGAATCTAGCGGGAGTTCCCTACAATGAGCAGTTCTTC. Translated: CSTENLAGVPYNEQFF.

This clonotype was counted between two and nine times. The chain employs TRBV2 and TRBJ2-7; 7 bases match TRBD1. This CDR3 is built from 13 residues. CDR1 SNHLY and CDR2 FYNNEI come from the germline V gene. Trimming took 8 bases from V and 1 from J; bases not matched to a gene: 5. CDR3 in amino acids: CASHRDRSYEQYF. CDR3 nucleotide sequence: TGTGCCAGCCACCGGGACAGATCCTACGAGCAGTACTTC.

This clonotype was counted between two and nine times. V is TRBV4-3 and J is TRBJ1-2; D is undetermined. V lost 1 base, J lost 0 bases, and 18 bases lay in between. The CDR3 covers 18 residues. Germline V lookup: CDR1 LGHNA, CDR2 YSLEER. In DNA, the CDR3 is TGCGCCAGCAGCCAAGCTTGGGCTTTAAGCACGACTAACTATGGCTACACCTTC. Encoded protein: CASSQAWALSTTNYGYTF.

The V and J genes are TRBV13 and TRBJ2-6; no clear D. This CDR3 spans 18 amino acids. The germline V gene has CDR1 PRHDT and CDR2 FYEKMQ (reference sequence). The V end was cut by 0 bases, the J end by 0 bases, with 12 bases between. The CDR3 nucleotides are TGTGCCAGCAGCTTAGGGTCGGGCCGCACCTCTGGGGCCAACGTCCTGACTTTC. Translating gives CASSLGSGRTSGANVLTF.

The chain joins TRBV6-6 to TRBJ1-2; D ambiguous. Germline-derived CDR1 and CDR2 are MNHNY and SVGAGI (reference sequence). V lost 4 bases and J 4 bases, leaving 13 bases between the germline ends. This CDR3 region has 14 residues. The chain's CDR3 is CASSLTGEGYGYTF. Written as DNA, the CDR3 is TGTGCCAGCAGTTTGACCGGAGAGGGCTATGGCTACACCTTC.

This clonotype was seen just once. The V gene is TRBV12-5, the J gene TRBJ2-7, with 7 positions matching TRBD2. J was trimmed by 3 bases and V by 2 bases; bases with no gene match: 16. CDR3 length: 18 amino acids. Germline-derived CDR1 and CDR2 are LGHNT and FRNRAP. The CDR3 here is CASGLSLERDLADYEQYF. The CDR3 DNA follows: TGTGCTAGTGGTTTGTCTCTCGAAAGGGATCTAGCGGACTACGAGCAGTACTTC.